What follows are 13 T cell receptor beta chains derived from one specimen sequenced in a study of radiotherapy plus CTLA-4 blockade in lung cancer. The table came from immunoSEQ multiplex PCR; TCRdb's copy has only in-frame clones and leaves some out. The sample carries just over 60,000 clones, around 77% recorded once. Material: peripheral blood, obtained from a patient treated with radiotherapy plus ipilimumab. The receptors come from a human donor with non-small cell lung cancer who had a complete response to radiotherapy plus ipilimumab.

The chain combines TRBV29-1 with TRBJ2-3, with 9 bases lining up with TRBD2. V lost 3 bases and J lost 5; bases outside the gene matches: 9. Germline assignment: CDR1 SQVTM and CDR2 ANQGSEA. The CDR3 extends over 15 amino acids. The chain's CDR3 is CSVDGRGGNRDTQYF. The CDR3, as DNA: TGCAGCGTTGATGGGCGGGGGGGGAATCGAGATACGCAGTATTTT.

The chain carries TRBV19 and TRBJ1-2, with 8 bases lining up with TRBD1. This CDR3 contains 17 residues. Unmatched junction bases numbered 16, after V lost 7 bases and J lost 3 bases. Germline CDR1 LNHDA, CDR2 SQIVND (reference sequence). CDR3 sequence: CASIFPTPQGADYGYTF. CDR3 DNA sequence: TGTGCCAGTATTTTCCCCACCCCTCAGGGGGCTGACTATGGCTACACCTTC.

The chain has TRBV18 and TRBJ1-1, with D possibly TRBD1 on 5 matching bases. The CDR3 length is 19 residues. The V end lost 1 base, the J end lost 1 base, and 22 bases lay between the germline ends. Germline CDR1 and CDR2: KGHSH and LQKENI. The CDR3 reads CASSPRQGARSVWNTEAFF. The DNA of the CDR3 is TGTGCCAGCTCACCACGGCAAGGGGCGCGAAGTGTCTGGAACACTGAAGCTTTCTTT.

This clone was seen only a few times. The rearrangement links TRBV10-3 to TRBJ2-3; 10 bases match TRBD2. Trimming removed 7 bases from V and 1 base from J; junction bases left unmatched: 5. CDR1 and CDR2 from the germline V gene are ENHRY and SYGVKD. The CDR3 sequence is 15 residues long. The CDR3 bases are TGTGCCATCAAGCCTCTAGCGGGAGGCACAGATACGCAGTATTTT. This sequence encodes CAIKPLAGGTDTQYF.

The chain employs TRBV13 and TRBJ1-1; D is possibly TRBD1 (6 bases). V was cut by 3 bases and J by 6 bases, with 11 bases left in between. This CDR3 spans 13 amino acids. Per germline, CDR1 PRHDT and CDR2 FYEKMQ (reference sequence). The CDR3, as DNA: TGTGCCAGCAGCTTGGGGGCGACATCTGAAGCTTTCTTT. Its protein is CASSLGATSEAFF. Based on the CDR3 plus reference TRBV13 and TRBJ1-1, the full variable domain is AAGVIQSPRHLIKEKRETATLKCYPIPRHDTVYWYQQGPGQDPQFLISFYEKMQSDKGSIPDRFSAQQFSDYHSELNMSSLELGDSALYFCASSLGATSEAFFGQGTRLTVV.

The genes are TRBV29-1 and TRBJ1-5; D possibly corresponds to TRBD1 (6 bases). V was shortened by 4 bases and J by 7 bases, with 14 bases between the two germline ends. Germline V gene sequence: CDR1 SQVTM, CDR2 ANQGSEA. The CDR3 covers 13 residues. DNA of the CDR3: TGCAGCGTTGGGGGGGGCGCACAGCAGCCCCAGCATTTT. Its protein is CSVGGGAQQPQHF. Full variable domain (outside the CDR3, taken from reference TRBV29-1 and TRBJ1-5): SAVISQKPSRDICQRGTSLTIQCQVDSQVTMMFWYRQQPGQSLTLIATANQGSEATYESGFVIDKFPISRPNLTFSTLTVSNMSPEDSSIYLCSVGGGAQQPQHFGDGTRLSIL.

The rearrangement links TRBV7-2 to TRBJ1-3; 8 bases are a match to TRBD1. Germline CDR1 is SGHTA and CDR2 is FQGNSA. The CDR3 totals 18 residues. Trimming cost V 5 bases and J 0 bases; bases outside gene matches: 12. The CDR3 coding sequence is TGTGCCAGCAGCCCTTGGACAGGGAGGTCGGGCTCTGGAAACACCATATATTTT. This encodes CASSPWTGRSGSGNTIYF.

This rearrangement joins TRBV30 to TRBJ1-3, with D uncertain. Germline CDR1 reads GTSNPN; CDR2 reads SVGIG (reference sequence). V was shortened by 0 bases and J by 3 bases, with 3 bases between the two germline ends. The length of the CDR3 is 12 residues. CDR3 residues: CAWSVGGNTIYF. The CDR3 region has the DNA TGTGCCTGGAGTGTCGGTGGAAACACCATATATTTT.

V gene TRBV6-5 combines with J gene TRBJ2-7; 7 bases are a match to TRBD2. The CDR3 has 13 amino acids. V lost 6 bases to trimming and J lost 0 bases; unmatched junction nucleotides: 2. The germline gives CDR1 MNHEY, CDR2 SVGAGI. CDR3 nucleotides: TGTGCCAGCAGGGCTAGCGGCTCCTACGAGCAGTACGTC. Translated: CASRASGSYEQYV.

DNA for the CDR3: TGTGCCAGCAGCTCCCTACCGTGGGCAGCTAACTATGGCTACACCTTC. Amino acid sequence: CASSSLPWAANYGYTF. The V gene is TRBV5-6, the J gene TRBJ1-2; the D is unclear. The CDR3 contains 16 residues. In germline, CDR1 is SGHDT, CDR2 YYEEEE. The V end lost 3 bases, the J end lost 0 bases, and 15 bases lay between the germline ends.

This chain joins TRBV5-6 and TRBJ2-3; no definite D call. This CDR3 contains 11 residues. Germline assignment: CDR1 SGHDT and CDR2 YYEEEE. V shed 4 bases and J shed 6 bases, with 6 bases lying between them. CDR3 sequence: CASSRLDTQYF. Here the CDR3 DNA reads TGTGCCAGCAGCCGGTTGGATACGCAGTATTTT.

The chain has TRBV19 and TRBJ1-5; D is perhaps TRBD1 (5 bases). Germline V gene sequence: CDR1 LNHDA, CDR2 SQIVND (reference sequence). With 3 bases removed from V and 11 bases from J, the gap between germline ends came to 17 bases. The CDR3 contains 14 residues. The CDR3 region is CASSMGQPSGTQHF. In DNA form, the CDR3 reads TGTGCCAGTAGTATGGGGCAGCCGTCGGGGACCCAGCATTTT.

The chain couples TRBV5-1 to TRBJ2-3; 7 bases are a match to TRBD2. The CDR3 has 19 residues. V gave up 3 bases and J gave up 0 bases; unmatched junction bases: 16. The germline CDR1 and CDR2 sequences are SGHRS and YFSETQ. The CDR3 spells CASSWEGAPSGWSTDTQYF. The CDR3 DNA reads TGCGCCAGCAGCTGGGAGGGTGCCCCTTCAGGGTGGAGCACAGATACGCAGTATTTT.